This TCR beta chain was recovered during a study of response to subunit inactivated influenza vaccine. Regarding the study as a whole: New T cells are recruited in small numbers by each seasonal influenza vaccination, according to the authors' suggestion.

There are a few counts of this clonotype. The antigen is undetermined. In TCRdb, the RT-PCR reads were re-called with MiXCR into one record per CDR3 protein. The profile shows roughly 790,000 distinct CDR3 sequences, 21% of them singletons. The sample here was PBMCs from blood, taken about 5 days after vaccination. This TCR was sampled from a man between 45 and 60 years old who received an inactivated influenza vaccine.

The CDR3: CASSQNIGTAPYEQYF. Written as DNA, the CDR3 is TGCGCCAGCAGCCAAAATATTGGGACAGCCCCCTACGAGCAGTACTTC. The genes are TRBV4-3 and TRBJ2-7; 7 bases fit TRBD1. The CDR3 length is 16 residues. Trimming removed 2 bases from V and 2 bases from J; junction bases left unmatched: 9. The germline CDR1 and CDR2 sequences are LGHNA and YSLEER.